Sequencing of this TCR beta chain was carried out in a study of T-cell memory formation after mild COVID-19. Across the study: For the most part, TCR clusters were specific to one donor.

The CDR3 spans 14 residues. Trimming cost V 5 bases and J 4 bases, with 11 bases left between them. Germline CDR1 and CDR2: SSHAT and FNYEAQ (reference sequence). This clonotype came up a few times. Its matching antigen is unknown. The study, taken as a whole, reports: CD4+ bias marked clones expanding day 15 to 37, unlike balanced contracting clones.

Sample barcodes and UMIs were carried by the TCR alpha and TCR beta cDNA libraries that 5'RACE generated with constant-segment primers. One entry per CDR3 protein results from TCRdb running MiXCR on the 5' RACE reads. Here the sample spans fewer than 650,000 distinct CDR3 sequences, roughly 17% being singletons. The chain employs TRBV7-7 and TRBJ2-2; D might be TRBD1 or TRBD2, each matching 6 bases. This clonotype was obtained from an adult woman who had mild COVID-19 (a few samples of this study predate the infection). Cell type and time point are not known. Sample: PBMCs or a T cell subset sorted from them (not recorded which). As DNA, the CDR3 is TGTGCCAGCAGCGCTACGGGGGCCACCGGGGAGCTGTTTTTT. As protein: CASSATGATGELFF.